This section outlines one T cell receptor beta chain sequence together with its context. Trimming took 7 bases from V and 1 from J, leaving 14 bases between them. The CDR3 covers 15 residues. Germline lookup yields CDR1 MDHEN and CDR2 SYDVKM. The data belong to a study of shared T cell receptors in the human thymus. Only in-frame clones appear in the TCRdb table, and some are missing; sequencing was by immunoSEQ multiplex PCR. The sample records 650,000 to 950,000 clones, 80% to 90% being singletons. In addition, the sample was reused for a study of human thymus T cells. Per that paper: Having surgery to correct congenital heart defects, healthy Finnish infants acted as the donors. Thymus was obtained from resections taken during corrective heart surgery. Thymic and blood repertoires appeared to display a bias in their usage of V and J genes. Thymic repertoires of unrelated individuals were reported in related research to overlap highly.

The chain uses TRBV28 and TRBJ1-5; D possibly corresponds to TRBD1 (6 bases). The TCR was taken from a girl under three years old with a congenital heart defect. Sequencing used thymocytes. The CDR3 region is CASNKQGGSNQPQHF. The CDR3 bases are TGTGCCAGCAACAAACAGGGAGGGAGCAATCAGCCCCAGCATTTT. The full variable domain, its missing parts supplied by reference TRBV28 and TRBJ1-5, is DVKVTQSSRYLVKRTGEKVFLECVQDMDHENMFWYRQDPGLGLRLIYFSYDVKMKEKGDIPEGYSVSREKKERFSLILESASTNQTSMYLCASNKQGGSNQPQHFGDGTRLSIL.